This TCR beta chain is drawn from a study of Ad26.COV2.S vaccination and SARS-CoV-2 variants (dated by TCRdb to the early 2020s). With respect to the entire study: The specificity and breadth of SARS-CoV-2-reactive T cell receptors after Ad26.COV2.S vaccination were assessed by TCRbeta repertoire sequencing. The TCR-sequenced set comprised approximately 30 samples: some 20 Ad26.COV2.S vaccine recipients, 5 placebo recipients and 8 SARS-CoV-2 convalescent individuals.

The V and J ends are trimmed by 2 bases and 0 bases, leaving 5 bases between them. CDR1 and CDR2, per the germline V gene, are SGHRS and YFSETQ. Including cysteine and phenylalanine, the CDR3 has 14 amino acids. Only the CDR3 DNA is retained, 42 bases long and in frame from the first base. Here is what the overall study found, with its caveats: Vaccine and placebo recipients had comparable non-spike TCR breadth, which fits with the vaccine containing only spike. After vaccination, spike-specific CD8+ and CD4+ T cell responses were reported to show substantial breadth. It was noted by the authors that total T cell responses may have been underestimated by the TCR breadth and depth analyses. Compared with placebo recipients, Ad26.COV2.S recipients showed higher spike-specific TCR breadth (P = 0.0014).

The immunoSEQ Assay was used to sequence TCRbeta CDR3 regions. After extraction, genomic DNA underwent amplification by bias-controlled multiplex PCR, followed by high-throughput sequencing. The study's own analysis went as follows. To quantify the absolute abundance of each unique TCRbeta CDR3 region, sequences were collapsed and filtered. T cell fraction was estimated by normalizing TCRbeta template counts to usable DNA, which was measured by amplifying reference genes present in all nucleated cells. Repertoire TCRs were annotated as SARS-CoV-2-specific when V gene, CDR3 amino acid sequence and J gene were exactly matched to a known reactive TCR set. The reference SARS-CoV-2 TCR set was obtained from MIRA and was filtered for enrichment in COVID-19-positive ImmuneCODE repertoires, whereby public or cross-reactive TCRs were removed. Drawing on the MIRA antigens, annotated TCRs were analysed further at the level of specific ORF or position within ORF. Depth was the summed frequency of annotated unique rearrangements, while breadth was defined as annotated unique rearrangements over total unique productive rearrangements. Two-sided Wilcoxon rank-sum tests were used to compare TCR breadth between groups. Not all clones reach the TCRdb copy of this immuneACCESS table, which keeps in-frame sequences only. Checked studies attribute under half of the gap to unresolved V genes and leave the rest unexplained. V, J and clone size were drawn from that table, and D and trimming were deduced from the DNA. The table for this sample lists 150,000 to 200,000 clones; around 88% of them were counted only once. The ten largest clones represent 5.9% of the sample.

Reading the label with the study, this specimen's time point is: individuals recovered from natural SARS-CoV-2 infection. With respect to this clone: It lacks a known antigen. It has no much larger one-base neighbor in the sample; base qualities were not kept. The sample contains more than one DNA sequence encoding this CDR3.

In this chain, TRBV5-1 is recombined with TRBJ1-4, with an unclear D gene assignment. The sample here was peripheral blood, taken after recovery from COVID-19. This TCR was sampled from a human donor who had recovered from COVID-19. CDR3 protein: CASSFTATNEKLFF. The bases read TGCGCCAGCAGCTTTACAGCAACTAATGAAAAACTGTTTTTT.